The clone carrying this T cell receptor (beta chain) was observed a few times. Assay used: immunoSEQ multiplex PCR; TCRdb lists only in-frame clones, some missing. The sample has about 180,000 clones, over 70% seen once. This sample is drawn from a study of blood T cell repertoires in COVID-19. The V end was cut by 0 bases, the J end by 3 bases, with 11 bases between. CDR1 LNHDA and CDR2 SQIVND come from the germline V gene (reference sequence). The length of the CDR3 is 15 residues. The genes are TRBV19 and TRBJ1-1; TRBD1 is a possible D gene (5 bases). The sequencing input was PBMCs or T cells enriched from blood (not recorded which). This receptor was identified in a man in his fifties or sixties who had been exposed to COVID-19. CDR3 in amino acids: CASSIDLGGYTEAFF. The CDR3 coding sequence is TGTGCCAGTAGTATAGATCTCGGGGGGTACACTGAAGCTTTCTTT.